This TCR beta chain was identified during a study of cytomegalovirus exposure and HLA in healthy donors. Findings and limits, study-wide: The investigators catalogued 150 or so TCR beta chains as cytomegalovirus-associated. It was reported in a later analysis that an Asian-associated ancestry cluster showed fewer N-insertions than the roughly 660-donor mean.

Researchers ran the PCR with 60 Vbeta and 13 Jbeta primers. Clones were read by immunoSEQ multiplex PCR, and TCRdb kept only the in-frame ones, dropping some. The sample consists of about 130,000 clones, roughly three quarters of them appearing once. Germline V gene sequence: CDR1 SNHLY, CDR2 FYNNEI. Trimming removed 4 bases from V and 4 bases from J, with 10 bases in between. This CDR3 spans 13 amino acids. A word on this clone: Its antigen is unknown.

This chain connects TRBV2 to TRBJ1-2; D possibly corresponds to TRBD1 (6 bases). The sequence was obtained from a man aged 40-49 years in good health and CMV-seronegative. The specimen was PBMCs. CDR3 DNA sequence: TGTGCCAGCAGTGTACAGGGTCCCTATGGCTACACCTTC. It specifies CASSVQGPYGYTF.